The entry below gives a single TCR beta chain sequence along with its context. The record originates from a study of blood T cell repertoires in COVID-19. Donors of Cohort 3 who recovered were those that had two negative PCRs, clearance, or symptom resolution. This CDR3 is 13 amino acids long. The V end was cut by 3 bases, the J end by 7 bases, with 14 bases between. Germline V lookup: CDR1 SGDLS, CDR2 YYNGEE. Sequencing was performed with immunoSEQ multiplex PCR; in TCRdb, only in-frame clones are kept and a portion is missing. This table has more than 250,000 clones, around 86% appearing once. Sequenced sample: PBMCs or T cells enriched from blood (not recorded which). This chain uses TRBV9 with TRBJ2-7, with D possibly matching TRBD1 (5 bases). The source of this sequence is a woman in her late teens or twenties who had recovered from COVID-19. Written as DNA, the CDR3 is TGTGCCAGCAGCGCATACCAGGGTTGGGAGCAGTACTTC. Encoded protein: CASSAYQGWEQYF.